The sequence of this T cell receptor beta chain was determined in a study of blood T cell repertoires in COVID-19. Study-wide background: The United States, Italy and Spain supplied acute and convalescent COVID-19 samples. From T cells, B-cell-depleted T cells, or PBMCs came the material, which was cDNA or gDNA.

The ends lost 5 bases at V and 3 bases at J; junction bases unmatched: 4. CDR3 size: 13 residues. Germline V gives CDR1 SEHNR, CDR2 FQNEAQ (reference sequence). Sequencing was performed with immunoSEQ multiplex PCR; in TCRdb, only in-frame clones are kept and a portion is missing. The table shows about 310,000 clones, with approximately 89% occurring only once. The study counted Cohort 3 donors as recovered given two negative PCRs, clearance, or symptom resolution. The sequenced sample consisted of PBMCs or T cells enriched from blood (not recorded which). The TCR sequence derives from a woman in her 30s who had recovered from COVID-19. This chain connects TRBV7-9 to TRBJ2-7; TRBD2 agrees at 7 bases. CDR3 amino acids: CASSRGLDYEQYF. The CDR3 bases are TGTGCCAGCAGCAGAGGACTAGACTACGAGCAGTACTTC.